What follows are 12 T cell receptor beta chains derived from one specimen sequenced in a study of blood T cell repertoires in COVID-19. Clones were sequenced by immunoSEQ multiplex PCR, and TCRdb holds only the in-frame ones, with some missing. The repertoire holds about 58,000 clones, around 92% seen once, with 4.6% in the top ten. The sample comprised peripheral blood. These receptors were obtained from a man in his forties or fifties with active COVID-19.

V is TRBV6-2 or TRBV6-3 and J is TRBJ2-1; D remains ambiguous. V was pared by 0 bases and J by 0 bases, with 9 bases between. This CDR3 contains 16 residues. CDR1 and CDR2 (germline): MNHEY, SVGEGT. The CDR3 DNA reads TGTGCCAGCAGTTACTCCGGTGCTGGCTCCTACAATGAGCAGTTCTTC. It codes for CASSYSGAGSYNEQFF.

The genes are TRBV7-2 and TRBJ2-7; 9 nucleotides line up with TRBD2. The CDR3 has 19 amino acids. In germline, CDR1 is SGHTA, CDR2 FQGNSA. With V trimmed by 5 bases and J by 10 bases, 27 bases remained unmatched. The CDR3 loop is CASSPMGGGTARGGGSQYF. CDR3 nucleotide sequence: TGTGCCAGCAGCCCGATGGGGGGCGGGACAGCCCGCGGGGGGGGTTCTCAGTACTTC. The entire variable domain, with the rest obtained from reference TRBV7-2 and TRBJ2-7, is as follows: GAGVSQSPSNKVTEKGKDVELRCDPISGHTALYWYRQSLGQGLEFLIYFQGNSAPDKSGLPSDRFSAERTGGSVSTLTIQRTQQEDSAVYLCASSPMGGGTARGGGSQYFGPGTRLTVT.

The V and J genes are TRBV11-2 and TRBJ2-3; the D gene is possibly TRBD2 (6 bases). The CDR3 has 16 residues. V shed 1 base and J shed 7 bases, with 18 bases lying between them. CDR1 and CDR2 from the germline V gene are SGHAT and FQNNGV. The CDR3 sequence: CASSLVSGVNPNTQYF. The CDR3 DNA reads as TGTGCCAGCAGCTTAGTCTCGGGAGTCAACCCGAATACGCAGTATTTT.

This sequence joins TRBV4-1 and TRBJ2-1; D possibly corresponds to TRBD2 (5 bases). The CDR3 contains 15 residues. The V end lost 0 bases, the J end lost 7 bases, and 13 bases lay between the germline ends. The germline gives CDR1 MGHRA, CDR2 YSYEKL. CDR3 loop: CASSQDMRVGNEQFF. CDR3 DNA: TGCGCCAGCAGCCAAGACATGCGGGTGGGAAATGAGCAGTTCTTC.

The V call is TRBV30, the J call TRBJ2-4; 7 bases are a match to TRBD2. This CDR3 spans 17 amino acids. V gave up 0 bases and J gave up 4 bases; unmatched junction bases: 12. Germline V gene lookup returns CDR1 GTSNPN and CDR2 SVGIG (reference sequence). The CDR3 sequence: CAWSVIPFAGVKNIQYF. In nucleotides, the CDR3 is TGTGCCTGGAGTGTCATCCCTTTCGCGGGGGTAAAAAACATTCAGTACTTC.

The chain employs TRBV7-2 and TRBJ1-2, with D perhaps matching TRBD1 (6 bases). Germline lookup yields CDR1 SGHTA and CDR2 FQGNSA. V lost 5 bases and J lost 6, with 16 bases in between. The CDR3 is made up of 14 amino acids. The CDR3 is CASSKFAGADGYTF. The CDR3 DNA follows: TGTGCCAGCAGCAAGTTCGCGGGGGCGGATGGCTACACCTTC.

The V and J genes are TRBV4-2 and TRBJ2-7; 7 bases fit TRBD2. Per the germline V gene, CDR1 is LGHNA and CDR2 is YNFKEQ. V dropped 1 base and J dropped 3; count of bases not matched to a gene: 6. The CDR3 consists of 15 residues. The DNA of the CDR3 is TGTGCCAGCAGCCAAGTTCGGGGCGGGGGCTACGAGCAGTACTTC. This gives the protein CASSQVRGGGYEQYF.

This clone appeared once. This chain connects TRBV7-9 to TRBJ2-3; 8 bases align to TRBD1. The CDR3 is 16 residues long. Germline V gene sequence: CDR1 SEHNR, CDR2 FQNEAQ (reference sequence). Unmatched junction bases numbered 10, after V lost 5 bases and J lost 3 bases. The CDR3 sequence is CASSPGQVRETDTQYF. CDR3 sequence (DNA): TGTGCCAGCAGCCCGGGACAGGTGAGAGAAACAGATACGCAGTATTTT.

This rearrangement joins TRBV6-6 to TRBJ1-5; TRBD1 matches 7 bases. This CDR3 has 14 residues. The germline gives CDR1 MNHNY, CDR2 SVGAGI (reference sequence). V trimming: 4 bases; J trimming: 7 bases; junction bases outside the gene matches: 7. The CDR3 DNA follows: TGTGCCAGCAGTTTAGACAGGGCCTTCCAGCCCCAGCATTTT. It codes for CASSLDRAFQPQHF.

The chain has TRBV27 and TRBJ2-1; 9 bases are a match to TRBD1. Per the germline V gene, CDR1 is MNHEY and CDR2 is SMNVEV (reference sequence). With 2 bases clipped from V and 13 bases from J, the junction kept 6 bases outside the gene matches. The CDR3 runs 13 residues. CDR3 DNA sequence: TGTGCCAGCAGTTTACCGGGACAGGGACCTCAGTTCTTC. Translated, it gives CASSLPGQGPQFF.

The chain employs TRBV7-2 and TRBJ2-1, with 8 bases lining up with TRBD2. V shed 5 bases and J 4 bases; nucleotides not matched to a gene: 7. This CDR3 is built from 15 residues. Germline V gene sequence: CDR1 SGHTA, CDR2 FQGNSA. For the CDR3, the DNA is TGTGCCAGCAGCAGGGGCGGCGGGGGGTACAATGAGCAGTTCTTC. It translates to CASSRGGGGYNEQFF.

This chain connects TRBV2 to TRBJ2-7, with D maybe TRBD1 (7 bases). Germline V gene sequence: CDR1 SNHLY, CDR2 FYNNEI. V was pared by 4 bases and J by 4 bases, with 11 bases between. The length of the CDR3 is 13 residues. The CDR3 DNA follows: TGTGCCAGCAGTGTCGCAGGGGGGTACGAGCAGTACTTC. Protein: CASSVAGGYEQYF.